This T cell receptor beta chain was identified in a study of T-cell memory formation after mild COVID-19. As for the study in general: TCR clusters showed largely donor specificity.

Via MiXCR, TCRdb re-called the 5' RACE reads, giving one row per CDR3 protein. The sample includes around 210,000 distinct CDR3 sequences, around 9.5% of them seen just once. This clonotype was observed a few times. The CDR3 has 16 amino acids. The V gene end was trimmed by 4 bases and the J gene end by 4 bases; junction bases not matched to a gene: 9. Germline-derived CDR1 and CDR2 are SGHTA and FQGNSA. Material: PBMCs or a T cell subset sorted from them (not recorded which). This sequence was found in a man between 18 and 29 years old who had mild COVID-19 (a few samples of this study predate the infection). Cell type and time point are not known. V gene TRBV7-2 combines with J gene TRBJ2-2, with TRBD2 matching 7 bases. CDR3 sequence reads: CASSWAGGGGTGELFF. The CDR3 nucleotides are TGTGCCAGCAGCTGGGCCGGCGGGGGTGGCACCGGGGAGCTGTTTTTT.